These T cell receptor beta chains were read from a single sample in a study of vaccination and CD4 T cells after COVID-19. These receptors' targets are unknown. A single record per CDR3 protein comes from TCRdb applying MiXCR to the PCR reads. The sample has around 20,000 distinct CDR3 sequences; approximately 57% are singletons. Specimen: CD4+ T cells from blood, cultured in vitro, collected before SARS-CoV-2 vaccination. All receptors derive from a human donor who had recovered from COVID-19. The CDR3 runs from the conserved cysteine through the conserved F or W.

V: TRBV5-8
J: TRBJ2-3
CDR3: CASSLRQGPDTQYF

V: TRBV20-1
J: TRBJ2-7
CDR3: CSARMPSGFTYEQYF

V: TRBV4-1
J: TRBJ2-2
CDR3: CASSQVGDPGAGELFF

V: TRBV6-2/TRBV6-3
J: TRBJ2-7
CDR3: CASSYPGLHLYEQYF

V: TRBV10-3
J: TRBJ1-1
CDR3: CAISDLQDVEAFF

V: TRBV4-2
J: TRBJ1-4
CDR3: CASSQRQKGEKLFF

V: TRBV12-3/TRBV12-4
J: TRBJ2-2
CDR3: CASTFWTGANTGELFF

V: TRBV27
J: TRBJ2-3
CDR3: CASSGAPDTQYF

V: TRBV6-5
J: TRBJ2-3
CDR3: CASSYRAVREDTQYF

V: TRBV7-2
J: TRBJ2-7
CDR3: CASSLGQYHGEQYF

V: TRBV4-3
J: TRBJ2-5
CDR3: CASSPRGGAQYF

V: TRBV2
J: TRBJ2-4
CDR3: CASSESTAKNIQYF

V: TRBV7-8
J: TRBJ2-1
CDR3: CASSFGLLIEQFF

V: TRBV24-1
J: TRBJ1-1
CDR3: CATSAAGTENTEAFF

V: TRBV5-1
J: TRBJ1-2
CDR3: CASSLGQPLYGYTF